Here is one TCR beta chain with its context. The data stem from a study of blood T cell repertoires in COVID-19. Study overall: COVID-19 samples, acute and convalescent, were from the United States, Italy and Spain. PBMCs, B-cell-depleted T cells, or T cells provided the cDNA or gDNA that made up the material.

The assay was immunoSEQ multiplex PCR, and TCRdb's table has in-frame clones only and misses some. The sample carries roughly 100,000 clones, about 91% recorded once. This CDR3 is built from 16 residues. Germline values: CDR1 SGHAT, CDR2 FQNNGV. The V and J ends lost 6 bases and 6 bases, in that order; junction bases with no gene match: 15. Sequencing used peripheral blood. This chain connects TRBV11-2 to TRBJ2-3; 7 nucleotides align to TRBD1. This clonotype was sampled from a human donor in a cohort sampled during active COVID-19. CDR3 in DNA: TGTGCCAGCAGACTACAGGGGCTGTCCGACAGTGATACGCAGTATTTT. Amino acids: CASRLQGLSDSDTQYF.